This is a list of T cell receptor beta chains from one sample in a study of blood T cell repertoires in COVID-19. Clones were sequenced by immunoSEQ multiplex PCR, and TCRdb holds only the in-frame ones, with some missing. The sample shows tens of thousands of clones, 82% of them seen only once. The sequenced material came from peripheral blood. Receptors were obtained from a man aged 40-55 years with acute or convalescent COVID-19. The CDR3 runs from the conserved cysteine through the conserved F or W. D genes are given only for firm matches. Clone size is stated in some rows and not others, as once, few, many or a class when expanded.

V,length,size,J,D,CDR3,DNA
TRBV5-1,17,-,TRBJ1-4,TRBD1,CASSLSRTGSRWEKLFF,TGCGCCAGCAGCTTGTCCAGGACAGGCTCCCGTTGGGAAAAACTGTTTTTT
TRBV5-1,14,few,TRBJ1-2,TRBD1,CASSATGTAGGYTF,TGCGCCAGCAGCGCGACCGGGACAGCAGGGGGCTACACCTTC
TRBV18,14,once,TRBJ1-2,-,CASSISPPRSGYTF,TGTGCCAGCTCAATCAGCCCCCCCCGGAGTGGCTACACCTTC
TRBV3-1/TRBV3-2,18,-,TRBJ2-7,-,CASSQDQGGAYRGYEQYF,TGTGCCAGCAGCCAAGATCAAGGGGGGGCTTATAGGGGTTACGAGCAGTACTTC
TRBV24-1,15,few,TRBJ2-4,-,CATSETGLAKNIQYF,TGTGCCACCAGTGAGACAGGCCTAGCCAAAAACATTCAGTACTTC
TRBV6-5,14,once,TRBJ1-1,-,CASSYTGLNTEAFF,TGTGCCAGCAGTTACACAGGGTTGAACACTGAAGCTTTCTTT
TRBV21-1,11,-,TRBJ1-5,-,CASTPNQPQHF,TGTGCCAGCACTCCTAATCAGCCCCAGCATTTT
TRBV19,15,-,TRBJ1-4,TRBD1,CASSLAGQGSAKLFF,TGTGCCAGTAGTTTGGCGGGACAGGGGAGCGCAAAACTGTTTTTT
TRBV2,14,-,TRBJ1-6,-,CASSAPATNSPLHF,TGTGCCAGCAGTGCTCCCGCAACAAATTCACCCCTCCACTTT
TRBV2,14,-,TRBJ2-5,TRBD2,CASSEASSGGGSYF,TGTGCCAGCAGTGAAGCCAGTAGCGGGGGGGGCAGTTACTTC
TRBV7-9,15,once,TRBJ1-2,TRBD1,CASTPYSGGRDGYTF,TGTGCCAGCACCCCCTACTCAGGGGGGCGGGATGGCTACACCTTC
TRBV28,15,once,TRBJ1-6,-,CASSSTGTGNSPLHF,TGTGCCAGCAGTTCAACAGGGACGGGTAATTCACCCCTCCACTTT
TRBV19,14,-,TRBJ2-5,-,CASSIGQGGETQYF,TGTGCCAGTAGTATAGGCCAGGGTGGAGAGACCCAGTACTTC
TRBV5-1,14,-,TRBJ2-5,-,CASQLSRHQETQYF,TGCGCCAGCCAGCTTAGCAGACACCAAGAGACCCAGTACTTC
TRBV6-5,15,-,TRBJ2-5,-,CASSPTGSTGETQYF,TGTGCCAGCAGCCCAACCGGGAGCACCGGGGAGACCCAGTACTTC
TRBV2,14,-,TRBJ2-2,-,CASSLMGSTGELFF,TGTGCCAGCAGTCTAATGGGGAGCACCGGGGAGCTGTTTTTT
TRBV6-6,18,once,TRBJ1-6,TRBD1,CASSRDRGRSSYNSPLHF,TGTGCCAGCAGTCGGGACAGGGGGCGAAGCTCCTATAATTCACCCCTCCACTTT
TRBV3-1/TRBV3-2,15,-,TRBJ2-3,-,CASSLRTAGADTQYF,TGTGCCAGCAGCCTCCGGACAGCCGGGGCAGATACGCAGTATTTT
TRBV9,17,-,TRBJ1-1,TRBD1,CASSARQGRPANTEAFF,TGTGCCAGCAGCGCCAGACAGGGGCGCCCCGCGAACACTGAAGCTTTCTTT
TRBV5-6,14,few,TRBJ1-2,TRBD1,CASSLDRGVYGYTF,TGTGCCAGCAGCTTGGACAGGGGCGTCTATGGCTACACCTTC
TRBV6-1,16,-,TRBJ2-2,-,CASSEAVGMYTGELFF,TGTGCCAGCAGTGAAGCTGTGGGCATGTACACCGGGGAGCTGTTTTTT
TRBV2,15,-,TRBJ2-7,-,CASSEYGGSLYEQYF,TGTGCCAGCAGTGAATACGGGGGAAGTCTTTACGAGCAGTACTTC
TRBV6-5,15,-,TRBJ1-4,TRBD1,CASSYSSEARGKLFF,TGTGCCAGCAGTTACTCGAGCGAGGCCAGGGGGAAACTGTTTTTT
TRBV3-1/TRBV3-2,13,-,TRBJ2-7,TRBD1,CASSQYRGHEQYF,TGTGCCAGCAGCCAATACAGGGGCCACGAGCAGTACTTC
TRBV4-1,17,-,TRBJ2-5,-,CASSQFAGGGNQETQYF,TGCGCCAGCAGCCAATTTGCCGGCGGGGGCAACCAAGAGACCCAGTACTTC
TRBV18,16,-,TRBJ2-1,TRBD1,CASSTRGTGAYNEQFF,TGTGCCAGCTCTACCAGGGGGACAGGGGCCTACAATGAGCAGTTCTTC
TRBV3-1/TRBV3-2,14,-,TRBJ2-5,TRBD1,CASSQVNRGETQYF,TGTGCCAGCAGCCAAGTGAACAGGGGAGAGACCCAGTACTTC
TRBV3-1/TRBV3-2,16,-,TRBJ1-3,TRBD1,CASSQRAGGSGNTIYF,TGTGCCAGCAGCCAAAGGGCAGGGGGCTCTGGAAACACCATATATTTT
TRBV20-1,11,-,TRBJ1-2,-,CSARAGYGYTF,TGCAGTGCTAGAGCGGGCTATGGCTACACCTTC
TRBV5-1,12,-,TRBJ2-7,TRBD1,CASSPDRGLKDF,TGCGCCAGCAGCCCCGACAGGGGGCTTAAGGACTTC
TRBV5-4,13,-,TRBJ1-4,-,CASSEQGREKLFF,TGTGCCAGCAGCGAGCAGGGTCGCGAAAAACTGTTTTTT
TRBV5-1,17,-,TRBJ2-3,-,CASSLATIGQSTDTQYF,TGCGCCAGCAGCTTGGCTACAATCGGACAGAGCACAGATACGCAGTATTTT
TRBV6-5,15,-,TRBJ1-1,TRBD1,CASNRQGAGNTEAFF,TGTGCCAGCAATCGACAGGGGGCGGGGAACACTGAAGCTTTCTTT
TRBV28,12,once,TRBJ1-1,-,CATKTGNTEAFF,TGTGCCACCAAAACCGGGAACACTGAAGCTTTCTTT
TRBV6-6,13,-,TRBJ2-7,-,CASSYSRGHEQYF,TGTGCCAGCAGTTACTCGAGAGGCCACGAGCAGTACTTC
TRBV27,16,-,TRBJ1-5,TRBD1,CASSLGTGTGNQPQHF,TGTGCCAGCAGTTTGGGGACAGGGACGGGCAATCAGCCCCAGCATTTT
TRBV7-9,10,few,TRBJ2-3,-,CASSLDTQYF,TGTGCCAGCTCCCTGGATACGCAGTATTTT
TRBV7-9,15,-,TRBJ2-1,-,CASSLYYRAYNEQFF,TGTGCCAGCAGCTTATATTACAGGGCGTACAATGAGCAGTTCTTC
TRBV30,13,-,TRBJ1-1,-,CAWSIGQNTEAFF,TGTGCCTGGAGTATCGGACAGAACACTGAAGCTTTCTTT
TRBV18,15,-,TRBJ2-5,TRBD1,CASSPWGQSQETQYF,TGTGCCAGCTCACCATGGGGACAGTCCCAAGAGACCCAGTACTTC
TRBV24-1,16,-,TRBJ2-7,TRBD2,CATSAVGGGGSYEQYF,TGTGCCACCAGTGCGGTGGGAGGCGGGGGAAGCTACGAGCAGTACTTC
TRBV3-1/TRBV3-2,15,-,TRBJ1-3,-,CASSPFDSPGNTIYF,TGTGCCAGCAGCCCGTTCGACAGCCCTGGAAACACCATATATTTT
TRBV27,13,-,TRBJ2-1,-,CASSSGRRGGQFF,TGTGCCAGCAGTAGCGGACGGCGGGGTGGGCAGTTCTTC
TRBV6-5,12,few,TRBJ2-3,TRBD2,CASTTSGDTQYF,TGTGCCAGCACGACTAGCGGAGATACGCAGTATTTT
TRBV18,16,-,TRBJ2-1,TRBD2,CASSPYAGGSYNEQFF,TGTGCCAGCTCACCATACGCGGGGGGCTCCTACAATGAGCAGTTCTTC
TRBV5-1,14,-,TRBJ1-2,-,CASSFRGADYGYTF,TGCGCCAGCAGCTTTAGGGGCGCGGACTATGGCTACACCTTC
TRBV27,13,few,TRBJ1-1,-,CASSRGLNTEAFF,TGTGCCAGCAGCCGCGGATTGAACACTGAAGCTTTCTTT
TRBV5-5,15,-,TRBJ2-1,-,CASSLRPVGSGEQFF,TGTGCCAGCAGCCTCCGGCCAGTTGGGAGTGGTGAGCAGTTCTTC